This TCR beta chain was retrieved from a study of OX40 agonist ivuxolimab in advanced cancers. Study at large: Each dose-escalation patient presented with hepatocellular carcinoma, melanoma, renal cell or head and neck cancer. Age averaged around 58 years (range roughly 20 to 90), and around 87% were male.

Here immunoSEQ multiplex PCR was the method, and the copy in TCRdb shows in-frame clones only, minus some. This sample has about 94,000 clones; around 87% occur once, and the top ten carry 0.31%. Regarding this clone: Its antigen is as yet unknown.

The CDR3 runs 17 residues. Germline trimming cut 6 bases from V and 3 bases from J; bases unmatched to any gene: 16. Study-level results: Low normalized T-cell clonal expansion was additionally recorded for some nonresponders.

Sampled blood was obtained at baseline, cycle 4 day 1, and cycle 7 day 1. This material consisted of CD4+ or CD8+ T cells sorted from blood, taken in a trial of the OX40 agonist ivuxolimab. The V and J genes are TRBV23-1 and TRBJ1-1, with 7 bases identical to TRBD1. TRBV23-1 is classed as an ORF, of uncertain function. This sequence originates from an adult with an advanced solid tumor such as melanoma, head and neck, liver or kidney cancer. The CDR3 reads CASRPTGLSVTDTEAFF. As DNA, the CDR3 is TGCGCCAGCAGACCGACAGGGCTCTCCGTTACGGACACTGAAGCTTTCTTT.